These 10 T cell receptor beta chains share one sample of origin, sequenced in a study of response to subunit inactivated influenza vaccine. TCRdb passed the RT-PCR reads through MiXCR, listing each CDR3 protein once. The sample holds 530,000 or so distinct CDR3 sequences, 11% to 15% seen once. This material consisted of PBMCs from blood, taken approximately 13 days after vaccination. These receptor sequences come from a man in his fifties who received an inactivated influenza vaccine.

The V and J genes are TRBV12-3 or TRBV12-4 and TRBJ2-7, with D maybe TRBD1 (6 bases). The CDR3 extends over 14 amino acids. The V end was cut by 6 bases, the J end by 7 bases, with 19 bases between. CDR3 in amino acids: CASSSTGWDEEQYF. The CDR3 nucleotides read TGTGCCAGCAGCAGCACAGGGTGGGATGAGGAGCAGTACTTC.

This rearrangement joins TRBV20-1 to TRBJ1-1; possibly TRBD1 for D (5 bases). The length of the CDR3 is 16 residues. The germline V gene has CDR1 DFQATT and CDR2 SNEGSKA (reference sequence). Trimming pared 2 bases from V and 1 base from J, leaving 17 bases between. In DNA, the CDR3 is TGCAGTGCTAGATTGGGGCACCTCTCTCCGAACACTGAAGCTTTCTTT. Encoded protein: CSARLGHLSPNTEAFF.

This clonotype was detected a few times. The chain links TRBV7-9 to TRBJ2-7; D perhaps matches TRBD2 (6 bases). V lost 3 bases to trimming and J lost 5 bases, with 11 bases between them. Germline loops: CDR1 SEHNR, CDR2 FQNEAQ (reference sequence). The CDR3 is 13 residues long. The DNA of the CDR3 is TGTGCCAGCAGCTTGGGACTCATGGACGAGCAGTACTTC. Protein: CASSLGLMDEQYF.

Here the CDR3 DNA reads TGTGCCAGCTCACGGGTTAGCGGGGGGCCCTCCGTGAATGAGCAGTTCTTC. This translates into CASSRVSGGPSVNEQFF. The chain is built from TRBV18 and TRBJ2-1, with 10 bases identical to TRBD2. The V gene end was trimmed by 4 bases and the J gene end by 7 bases; junction bases not matched to a gene: 13. The germline V gene has CDR1 KGHSH and CDR2 LQKENI. There are 17 residues in the CDR3.

The J gene is TRBJ2-3, the V gene TRBV4-1, with TRBD2 identical over 10 bases. The germline gives CDR1 MGHRA, CDR2 YSYEKL. The CDR3 consists of 15 residues. After removal of 4 bases from V and 6 bases from J, the junction contained 7 bases not matched to a gene. The CDR3 nucleotides read TGCGCCAGCAGCCTAACTAGCGGGGCTGCGGATACGCAGTATTTT. Its translation is CASSLTSGAADTQYF.

This clonotype came up once. The chain combines TRBV15 with TRBJ1-5; 8 positions match TRBD1. The germline V gene has CDR1 LNHNV and CDR2 YYDKDF (reference sequence). CDR3 length: 16 residues. V dropped 0 bases and J dropped 6; count of bases not matched to a gene: 7. In nucleotides, the CDR3 is TGTGCCACCAGCAGAGAGAGGCAGGGGGCGGCTCAGCCCCAGCATTTT. Its protein product is CATSRERQGAAQPQHF. Full variable domain (rest looked up from reference TRBV15 and TRBJ1-5): DAMVIQNPRYQVTQFGKPVTLSCSQTLNHNVMYWYQQKSSQAPKLLFHYYDKDFNNEADTPDNFQSRRPNTSFCFLDIRSPGLGDTAMYLCATSRERQGAAQPQHFGDGTRLSIL.

This clonotype came up once. Just one base apart from a much larger clone, this may be a read error. The V and J genes are TRBV4-3 and TRBJ1-1; D gene ambiguous. Trimming removed 3 bases from V and 4 bases from J, with 15 bases in between. Germline CDR1 reads LGHNA; CDR2 reads YSLEER. The CDR3 spans 15 residues. The CDR3 protein is CASSHPGSGSTEAFF. The CDR3 bases are TGCGCCAGCAGCCACCCCGGGTCAGGCTCCACTGAAGCTTTCTTT.

This chain uses TRBV28 with TRBJ2-7, with D perhaps given as TRBD1 or TRBD2 (5 bases each). Between the trimmed V and J ends, which lost 5 bases and 7 bases, there was a span of 21 bases. Germline CDR1 is MDHEN and CDR2 is SYDVKM. The CDR3 spans 15 residues. CDR3 coding DNA: TGTGCCAGCAGTAGGGACGCTCTTCCTAGCTGGGAGCAGTACTTC. Protein product: CASSRDALPSWEQYF.

The rearrangement joins TRBV12-3 or TRBV12-4 to TRBJ2-3; weak D call: TRBD1 (6 bases). V lost 7 bases, J lost 0 bases, and 20 bases lay in between. The CDR3 sequence is 17 residues long. The CDR3 is CASTKTQGITSTDTQYF. The CDR3 DNA reads TGTGCCAGCACTAAAACACAGGGAATTACTAGCACAGATACGCAGTATTTT.

This CDR3 reads CASSILGRGTGELFF. Here the CDR3 DNA reads TGTGCCAGCAGTATACTAGGAAGGGGGACCGGGGAGCTGTTTTTT. The chain employs TRBV6-2 or TRBV6-3 and TRBJ2-2; D may be TRBD1 (6 bases). The CDR3 contains 15 residues. The germline V gene has CDR1 MNHEY and CDR2 SVGEGT. V was pared by 5 bases and J by 5 bases, with 15 bases between.